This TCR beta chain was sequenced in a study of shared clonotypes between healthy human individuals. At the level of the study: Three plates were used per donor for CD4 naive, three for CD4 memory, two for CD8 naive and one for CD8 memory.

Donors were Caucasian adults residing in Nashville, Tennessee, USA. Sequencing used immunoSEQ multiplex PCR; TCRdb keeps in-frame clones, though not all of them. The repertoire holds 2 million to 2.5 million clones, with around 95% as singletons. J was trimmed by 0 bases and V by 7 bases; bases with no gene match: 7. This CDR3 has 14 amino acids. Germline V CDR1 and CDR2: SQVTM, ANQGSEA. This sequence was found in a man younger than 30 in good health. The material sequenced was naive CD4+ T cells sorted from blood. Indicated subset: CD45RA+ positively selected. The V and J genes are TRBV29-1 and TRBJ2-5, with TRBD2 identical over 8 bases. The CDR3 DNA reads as TGCAGCGCTAGACAGCGGGGGAACCAAGAGACCCAGTACTTC. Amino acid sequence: CSARQRGNQETQYF.